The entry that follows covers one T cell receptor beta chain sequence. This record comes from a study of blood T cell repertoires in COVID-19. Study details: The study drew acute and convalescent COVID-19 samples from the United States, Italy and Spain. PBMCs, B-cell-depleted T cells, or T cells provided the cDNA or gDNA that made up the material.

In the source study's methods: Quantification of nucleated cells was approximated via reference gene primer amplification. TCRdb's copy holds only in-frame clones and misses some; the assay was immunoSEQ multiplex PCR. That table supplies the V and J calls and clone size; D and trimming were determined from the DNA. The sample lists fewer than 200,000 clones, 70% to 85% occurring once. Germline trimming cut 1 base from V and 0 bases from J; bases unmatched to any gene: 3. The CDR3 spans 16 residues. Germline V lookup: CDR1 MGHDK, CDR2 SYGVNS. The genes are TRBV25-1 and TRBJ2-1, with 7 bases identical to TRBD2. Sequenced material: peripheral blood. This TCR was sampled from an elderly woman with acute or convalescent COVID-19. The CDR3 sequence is CASSESAGSSYNEQFF. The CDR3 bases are TGTGCCAGCAGTGAATCAGCGGGGAGCTCCTACAATGAGCAGTTCTTC.